A selection of T cell receptor beta chains follows, all from one sample in a study of Ad26.COV2.S vaccination and SARS-CoV-2 variants. This table comes from immunoSEQ multiplex PCR, and its TCRdb copy is limited to in-frame clones, with some not included. The repertoire holds fewer than 800,000 clones, with roughly 90% as singletons. Sample: peripheral blood, taken in a trial of Ad26.COV2.S vaccine versus placebo. The receptors here all came from a person aged 18 to 65 who received the Ad26.COV2.S COVID-19 vaccine or a placebo. Each CDR3 is given with its conserved first and last residue. Each record gives: J gene, D gene, clone size, V gene, CDR3 protein, CDR3 DNA. A D gene is named only where the DNA matches it firmly. Only some rows state a clone size, as once, few, many or a class for expanded clones.

j_gene: TRBJ2-1; d_gene: .; abundance: .; v_gene: TRBV5-4; CDR3aa: CASSATGLVNEQFF; CDR3nt: TGTGCCAGCAGCGCAACCGGTCTAGTTAATGAGCAGTTCTTC
j_gene: TRBJ1-3; d_gene: TRBD1; abundance: .; v_gene: TRBV5-1; CDR3aa: CASSLASDRGLSGNTIYF; CDR3nt: TGCGCCAGCAGCTTGGCCTCTGACAGGGGCCTCTCTGGAAACACCATATATTTT
j_gene: TRBJ2-1; d_gene: TRBD2; abundance: .; v_gene: TRBV27; CDR3aa: CASSRTSGRYEQFF; CDR3nt: TGTGCCAGCAGTAGGACTAGCGGACGTTATGAGCAGTTCTTC
j_gene: TRBJ2-7; d_gene: .; abundance: few; v_gene: TRBV11-2; CDR3aa: CASSAAYEQYF; CDR3nt: TGTGCCAGCAGCGCAGCCTACGAGCAGTACTTC
j_gene: TRBJ1-6; d_gene: .; abundance: .; v_gene: TRBV7-9; CDR3aa: CASSPRGQYNSPLHF; CDR3nt: TGTGCCAGCAGCCCCCGAGGACAGTATAATTCACCCCTCCACTTT
j_gene: TRBJ1-5; d_gene: .; abundance: .; v_gene: TRBV25-1; CDR3aa: CASSMGGRQPQHF; CDR3nt: TGTGCCAGCAGCATGGGGGGTAGACAGCCCCAGCATTTT
j_gene: TRBJ1-1; d_gene: .; abundance: few; v_gene: TRBV6-5; CDR3aa: CASSYSRNTEAFF; CDR3nt: TGTGCCAGCAGTTACTCAAGGAACACTGAAGCTTTCTTT
j_gene: TRBJ2-5; d_gene: .; abundance: .; v_gene: TRBV29-1; CDR3aa: CSVDGALQTQYF; CDR3nt: TGCAGCGTTGATGGGGCACTACAGACCCAGTACTTC
j_gene: TRBJ2-4; d_gene: .; abundance: .; v_gene: TRBV2; CDR3aa: CAINWGAKNIQYF; CDR3nt: TGTGCCATCAATTGGGGAGCCAAAAACATTCAGTACTTC
j_gene: TRBJ2-5; d_gene: TRBD1; abundance: .; v_gene: TRBV11-3; CDR3aa: CASSFPWQGDESETQYF; CDR3nt: TGTGCCAGCAGCTTCCCTTGGCAGGGGGACGAATCGGAGACCCAGTACTTC
j_gene: TRBJ1-2; d_gene: .; abundance: .; v_gene: TRBV19; CDR3aa: CASSMAGYGNGYTF; CDR3nt: TGTGCCAGTAGTATGGCTGGGTATGGGAATGGCTACACCTTC
j_gene: TRBJ1-5; d_gene: .; abundance: many; v_gene: TRBV27; CDR3aa: CASKGGQHNQPQHF; CDR3nt: TGTGCCAGCAAAGGTGGGCAGCACAATCAGCCCCAGCATTTT
j_gene: TRBJ2-5; d_gene: .; abundance: once; v_gene: TRBV6-5; CDR3aa: CASSSGPRGVQETQYF; CDR3nt: TGTGCCAGCAGTTCTGGACCGAGGGGGGTCCAAGAGACCCAGTACTTC
j_gene: TRBJ1-5; d_gene: TRBD1; abundance: once; v_gene: TRBV19; CDR3aa: CASRDRGYSNQPQHF; CDR3nt: TGTGCCAGTAGAGACAGGGGATATAGCAATCAGCCCCAGCATTTT
j_gene: TRBJ1-5; d_gene: .; abundance: .; v_gene: TRBV2; CDR3aa: CASSPQAQPQHF; CDR3nt: TGTGCCAGCAGCCCACAGGCTCAGCCCCAGCATTTT
j_gene: TRBJ1-6; d_gene: .; abundance: once; v_gene: TRBV7-6; CDR3aa: CASSLSPPGTVNSPLHF; CDR3nt: TGTGCCAGCAGCTTATCCCCCCCGGGAACCGTTAATTCACCCCTCCACTTT
j_gene: TRBJ1-1; d_gene: TRBD1; abundance: .; v_gene: TRBV5-1; CDR3aa: CASSPGTGGTEAFF; CDR3nt: TGCGCCAGCAGCCCCGGGACAGGGGGTACTGAAGCTTTCTTT
j_gene: TRBJ1-1; d_gene: .; abundance: once; v_gene: TRBV5-5; CDR3aa: CASSLQALTEAFF; CDR3nt: TGTGCCAGCAGCCTACAGGCGCTAACTGAAGCTTTCTTT
j_gene: TRBJ2-7; d_gene: .; abundance: .; v_gene: TRBV5-6; CDR3aa: CASSDIAEAIYEQYF; CDR3nt: TGTGCCAGCAGCGACATAGCGGAAGCAATCTACGAGCAGTACTTC
j_gene: TRBJ2-2; d_gene: .; abundance: .; v_gene: TRBV5-1; CDR3aa: CASSLGQTGELFF; CDR3nt: TGCGCCAGCAGCTTGGGCCAGACCGGGGAGCTGTTTTTT